Each of the 29 T cell receptor beta chains below was sequenced from the same sample in a study of blood T cell repertoires in COVID-19. TCRdb keeps only in-frame clones here, not all; method: immunoSEQ multiplex PCR. The sample lists 30,000 to 40,000 clones, about nine tenths occurring once. Sequenced sample: peripheral blood. The receptors stem from a human donor in a cohort sampled during active COVID-19.

This clone showed up just a few times. This chain joins TRBV5-1 and TRBJ1-1; no clear D gene. The length of the CDR3 is 14 residues. V lost 2 bases and J 0 bases, leaving 8 bases between the germline ends. The V gene's germline CDR1 is SGHRS and CDR2 YFSETQ. CDR3 in DNA: TGCGCCAGCAGCTTAACTGTTATGAACACTGAAGCTTTCTTT. It is translated as CASSLTVMNTEAFF.

This rearrangement joins TRBV5-1 to TRBJ2-3, with TRBD2 matching over 13 bases. The CDR3 totals 17 residues. Germline loops: CDR1 SGHRS, CDR2 YFSETQ. J was trimmed by 0 bases and V by 4 bases; bases with no gene match: 5. CDR3 sequence (DNA): TGCGCCAGCAGCCGGACTAGCGGGGGTACTAGCACAGATACGCAGTATTTT. This encodes CASSRTSGGTSTDTQYF.

This sequence joins TRBV3-1 (or the pseudogene TRBV3-2) and TRBJ2-2, with 11 nucleotides matching TRBD1. Germline V gene sequence: CDR1 LGHDT, CDR2 YNNKEL (reference sequence). The V gene end was trimmed by 4 bases and the J gene end by 8 bases; junction bases not matched to a gene: 6. The CDR3 covers 15 residues. The CDR3 region has the DNA TGTGCCAGCAGCCTAGGACAGGGGGCCCCAGGGGAGCTGTTTTTT. Translation: CASSLGQGAPGELFF.

The chain combines TRBV4-1 with TRBJ2-7; 7 nucleotides agree with TRBD1. Trimming took 1 base from V and 0 from J; bases not matched to a gene: 3. This CDR3 comprises 15 residues. Germline V gene sequence: CDR1 MGHRA, CDR2 YSYEKL. The CDR3 DNA reads as TGCGCCAGCAGCCAAGGATGGGACAGCTCCTACGAGCAGTACTTC. Protein product: CASSQGWDSSYEQYF.

This clone was found a few times. The chain couples TRBV27 to TRBJ2-7; TRBD2 agrees at 9 bases. The CDR3 extends over 15 amino acids. CDR1 is MNHEY and CDR2 is SMNVEV in the germline V gene (reference sequence). V shed 1 base and J 2 bases; nucleotides not matched to a gene: 3. CDR3 protein: CASSLLASGTYEQYF. The CDR3 region has the DNA TGTGCCAGCAGTTTATTGGCTAGCGGGACCTACGAGCAGTACTTC.

V and J are TRBV11-2 and TRBJ1-2; TRBD1 matches at 7 bases. Germline CDR1 is SGHAT and CDR2 is FQNNGV. CDR3 length: 15 amino acids. The trim removed 5 bases at V and 5 bases at J, leaving 11 bases unmatched. CDR3: CASSPQGTAVYGYTF. The DNA of the CDR3 is TGTGCCAGCAGCCCCCAAGGGACAGCTGTTTATGGCTACACCTTC. The complete variable domain, with remaining parts taken from reference TRBV11-2 and TRBJ1-2, reads EAGVAQSPRYKIIEKRQSVAFWCNPISGHATLYWYQQILGQGPKLLIQFQNNGVVDDSQLPKDRFSAERLKGVDSTLKIQPAKLEDSAVYLCASSPQGTAVYGYTFGSGTRLTVV.

The gene calls are TRBV6-4 and TRBJ1-1; D gene uncertain. The V end was cut by 8 bases, the J end by 0 bases, with 7 bases between. CDR3 length: 12 residues. The germline V gene has CDR1 MRHNA and CDR2 SNTAGT. CDR3 loop: CASGPLNTEAFF. The CDR3 nucleotides are TGTGCCAGCGGCCCACTGAACACTGAAGCTTTCTTT.

The genes are TRBV7-6 and TRBJ2-3; weak D call: TRBD2 (6 bases). CDR3 size: 13 residues. CDR1 is SGHVS and CDR2 is FNYEAQ in the germline V gene. The V end was cut by 5 bases, the J end by 3 bases, with 9 bases between. CDR3 region: CASSAGGTDTQYF. The CDR3 DNA follows: TGTGCCAGCAGCGCCGGGGGTACAGATACGCAGTATTTT.

The genes are TRBV2 and TRBJ1-6, with TRBD1 identical over 10 bases. With V trimmed by 6 bases and J by 10 bases, 6 bases remained unmatched. This CDR3 region has 14 residues. From germline, CDR1 is SNHLY and CDR2 FYNNEI. The CDR3 DNA reads as TGTGCCAGCAGCCTCGACAGGGGGCGGTCACCCCTCCACTTT. This codes for CASSLDRGRSPLHF.

J is TRBJ2-1 and V is TRBV5-1, with D perhaps matching TRBD1 (5 bases). There are 15 residues in the CDR3. Germline V gives CDR1 SGHRS, CDR2 YFSETQ. Trimming pared 2 bases from V and 0 bases from J, leaving 9 bases between. CDR3 sequence reads: CASSLGRASYNEQFF. For the CDR3, the DNA is TGCGCCAGCAGCTTAGGCAGGGCCTCCTACAATGAGCAGTTCTTC.

This chain joins TRBV29-1 and TRBJ2-7; 9 nucleotides match TRBD1. The V gene's germline CDR1 is SQVTM and CDR2 ANQGSEA. V shed 7 bases and J 5 bases; nucleotides not matched to a gene: 9. The CDR3 runs to 13 residues. The CDR3 loop reads CSAVTGGRDEQYF. CDR3 coding DNA: TGCAGCGCCGTGACAGGGGGGAGGGACGAGCAGTACTTC.

The chain carries TRBV28 and TRBJ1-2, with D possibly matching TRBD1 (5 bases). The CDR3 has 13 residues. Looked up from germline, CDR1 is MDHEN and CDR2 is SYDVKM. Trimming stripped 6 bases from V and 7 bases from J, with 15 bases between. CDR3 residues: CASSLAGVSGYTF. The CDR3 DNA reads as TGTGCCAGCAGCCTTGCGGGGGTTAGTGGCTACACCTTC.

This chain links TRBV10-3 with TRBJ2-5; no firm D call. The CDR3 spans 12 residues. Germline V CDR1 and CDR2: ENHRY, SYGVKD. The V end lost 0 bases, the J end lost 8 bases, and 7 bases lay between the germline ends. The CDR3 bases are TGTGCCATCAGTGAGTCGAAGAGAACCCAGTACTTC. The encoded protein is CAISESKRTQYF.

This chain joins TRBV6-5 and TRBJ2-7; D call uncertain. This CDR3 comprises 13 residues. V was pared by 0 bases and J by 3 bases, with 6 bases between. Germline V gene lookup returns CDR1 MNHEY and CDR2 SVGAGI. The CDR3 nucleotides read TGTGCCAGCAGTTACTCACCTAACTACGAGCAGTACTTC. Translated, it gives CASSYSPNYEQYF.

The chain uses TRBV4-1 and TRBJ1-3, with 7 bases identical to TRBD1. V shed 0 bases, J shed 1 base, and the junction held 6 bases outside the gene matches. From germline, CDR1 is MGHRA and CDR2 YSYEKL. CDR3 size: 17 residues. In DNA, the CDR3 is TGCGCCAGCAGCCAAGATGAAGGGGGCTGGTCTGGAAACACCATATATTTT. It encodes CASSQDEGGWSGNTIYF.

The chain recombines TRBV4-2 with TRBJ1-5; 8 bases line up with TRBD1. The CDR3 is made up of 16 amino acids. CDR1 and CDR2 (germline): LGHNA, YNFKEQ. The V and J ends lost 2 bases and 3 bases, in that order; junction bases with no gene match: 6. Here the CDR3 DNA reads TGTGCCAGCAGCCAACCCGACAGGGGCGACAATCAGCCCCAGCATTTT. Its protein is CASSQPDRGDNQPQHF.

V gene TRBV3-1 (or the pseudogene TRBV3-2) combines with J gene TRBJ1-1; 8 bases are shared with TRBD1. The CDR3 has 15 amino acids. The V gene end was trimmed by 4 bases and the J gene end by 4 bases; junction bases not matched to a gene: 8. Germline values: CDR1 LGHDT, CDR2 YNNKEL (reference sequence). This CDR3 is CASSPKLTGATEAFF. CDR3 nucleotide sequence: TGTGCCAGCAGCCCGAAATTGACAGGGGCCACTGAAGCTTTCTTT.

The chain uses TRBV5-1 and TRBJ1-6; 7 bases line up with TRBD1. The junction had 5 bases not matched to a gene; V was cut back by 4 bases and J by 7 bases. The CDR3 covers 14 residues. CDR1 is SGHRS, CDR2 YFSETQ, per germline. The CDR3 region is CASSLGTENSPLHF. CDR3 bases: TGCGCCAGCAGCCTGGGGACAGAGAATTCACCCCTCCACTTT.

The gene calls are TRBV6-5 and TRBJ1-5; D gene uncertain. This CDR3 contains 11 residues. Germline V gene sequence: CDR1 MNHEY, CDR2 SVGAGI. Trimming shortened V by 6 bases and J by 5 bases, and 5 bases separated the two germline ends. This CDR3 is CASRRDQPQHF. CDR3 sequence (DNA): TGTGCCAGCAGGAGAGATCAGCCCCAGCATTTT.

The chain uses TRBV2 and TRBJ1-4; D is uncertain. The CDR3 extends over 12 amino acids. V was trimmed by 7 bases and J by 7 bases, leaving 10 bases between them. Germline V gene data show CDR1 as SNHLY and CDR2 as FYNNEI. The CDR3 sequence: CASTMRVEKLFF. CDR3 nucleotide sequence: TGTGCCAGCACTATGCGGGTTGAAAAACTGTTTTTT.

This chain uses TRBV27 with TRBJ1-6; 9 bases are shared with TRBD1. Germline lookup yields CDR1 MNHEY and CDR2 SMNVEV (reference sequence). The CDR3 runs to 14 residues. After removal of 5 bases from V and 7 bases from J, the junction contained 3 bases not matched to a gene. The CDR3 here is CASSGGQGNSPLHF. In DNA form, the CDR3 reads TGTGCCAGCAGTGGAGGACAGGGGAATTCACCCCTCCACTTT.

This chain uses TRBV7-9 with TRBJ1-3; 8 bases map to TRBD1. In germline, CDR1 is SEHNR, CDR2 FQNEAQ (reference sequence). The CDR3 has 15 residues. The V and J ends lost 5 bases and 2 bases, in that order; junction bases with no gene match: 5. The CDR3 spells CASSTGQAPGNTIYF. The CDR3 nucleotides are TGTGCCAGCAGCACGGGACAGGCCCCTGGAAACACCATATATTTT.

The rearrangement links TRBV24-1 to TRBJ2-7; D remains unclear. Per the germline V gene, CDR1 is KGHDR and CDR2 is SFDVKD. Trimming pared 5 bases from V and 3 bases from J, leaving 4 bases between. The CDR3 runs to 11 residues. CDR3 region: CATSVDYEQYF. The CDR3 DNA sequence: TGTGCCACCAGTGTAGACTACGAGCAGTACTTC.

The CDR3 coding sequence is TGTGCCAGCAGTGAAAGGAGGAGCTCCTACGAGCAGTACTTC. This gives the protein CASSERRSSYEQYF. The chain combines TRBV2 with TRBJ2-7; tentative D call: TRBD2 (5 bases). Deletions cut 2 bases from V and 0 bases from J, with 8 bases between. CDR1 is SNHLY, CDR2 FYNNEI, per germline. CDR3 length: 14 amino acids. Full variable domain (rest looked up from reference TRBV2 and TRBJ2-7): EPEVTQTPSHQVTQMGQEVILRCVPISNHLYFYWYRQILGQKVEFLVSFYNNEISEKSEIFDDQFSVERPDGSNFTLKIRSTKLEDSAMYFCASSERRSSYEQYFGPGTRLTVT.

The rearrangement joins TRBV5-4 to TRBJ1-1; D remains ambiguous. The length of the CDR3 is 14 residues. Trimming left V 4 bases short and J 11 bases short, with 21 bases between. The germline V gene has CDR1 SGHNT and CDR2 YYREEE (reference sequence). The CDR3 nucleotides read TGTGCCAGCAGCCGAGGCGGGCCCAGCACCGTGGCTTTCTTT. This codes for CASSRGGPSTVAFF.

V usage is TRBV5-1 and J usage is TRBJ1-6, with D uncertain. The CDR3 spans 13 residues. V gave up 7 bases and J gave up 8 bases, with 13 bases separating them. Germline assignment: CDR1 SGHRS and CDR2 YFSETQ. The CDR3 bases are TGCGCCAGCCGCCTCGAGCTGGATTCACCCCTCCACTTT. Amino acids: CASRLELDSPLHF.

The J gene is TRBJ2-2, the V gene TRBV10-3; 7 bases agree with TRBD1. Germline loops: CDR1 ENHRY, CDR2 SYGVKD. V lost 11 bases and J lost 1; bases outside the gene matches: 7. The CDR3 covers 14 residues. CDR3 loop: CAVQGEMNTGELFF. CDR3 in DNA: TGTGCCGTCCAGGGGGAGATGAACACCGGGGAGCTGTTTTTT.

The genes are TRBV3-1 (or the pseudogene TRBV3-2) and TRBJ1-1, with 8 bases fitting TRBD1. In germline, CDR1 is LGHDT, CDR2 YNNKEL (reference sequence). V shed 4 bases and J 11 bases; nucleotides not matched to a gene: 15. CDR3 length equals 15 residues. The CDR3 spells CASSPRQGSARAAFF. The CDR3 nucleotides are TGTGCCAGCAGCCCTAGACAGGGGTCGGCCCGCGCGGCTTTCTTT.

The chain joins TRBV24-1 to TRBJ2-6, with 8 bases aligning to TRBD1. There are 19 residues in the CDR3. The V gene end was trimmed by 3 bases and the J gene end by 0 bases; junction bases not matched to a gene: 9. CDR1 KGHDR and CDR2 SFDVKD come from the germline V gene. The DNA of the CDR3 is TGTGCCACCAGTGATACCAGGACAGGGCCCAGCTCTGGGGCCAACGTCCTGACTTTC. Amino acids: CATSDTRTGPSSGANVLTF.